This TCR beta chain was identified in a study of T cell responses to AZD1222 COVID-19 vaccine (dated by TCRdb to about 2021). Turning to the overall study: AZD1222 recipients with second doses at about 4 weeks or about 12 weeks were pooled, because spike-specific TCR depth and breadth did not differ between schedules. A total of 233 trial participants underwent TCR sequencing, of whom about 200 had received two doses of AZD1222 and about 25 had received two doses of the MenACWY control vaccine. Enrollment into the trials was organized by age into subgroups of 18-55, 56-69 and 70-plus years, and those subgroups contained 148, 28 and 57 TCR-sequenced participants, respectively.

The CDR3 regions of human TCRbeta chains were analyzed by immunosequencing. In the source study's methods: TCRs in the repertoires were compared against a reference library of SARS-CoV-2-specific TCRs that had been generated with the MIRA antigen-specificity platform. Breadth was defined as the fraction of unique TCRs that were SARS-CoV-2-associated. Depth was defined as the fraction of total T cells that were SARS-CoV-2-associated. Each spike-specific TCR was assigned to its reactive spike region and to a CD4 or CD8 class using the MIRA data. Log10-transformed breadth and depth values were compared by one-way ANOVA with Sidak's multiple comparisons tests. This immuneACCESS table, as held by TCRdb, lists in-frame sequences with V and J called but not all clones. Of the missing ones, under half trace to an unresolved V gene in checked studies; the others have no known cause. The DNA was the basis for D and trimming; V, J and clone size are from that table. The table for this sample lists 170,000 or so clones; around 90% of them were counted only once. In total, the top ten clones hold about 2.5% of the sample.

Interpreted using the paper, the time point label stands for: baseline before first vaccination. Samples from vaccinated people were obtained from the UK trials COV001 and COV002, which included a single-blind randomized controlled phase 2/3 trial of AZD1222 (ChAdOx1 nCoV-19) in healthy adults. For TCRbeta chain sequencing, PBMC samples from trial participants were taken at day 0 and at day 28 after the second dose. What the authors observed across the whole study: Participants were mostly white British and included more females than males, and it was suggested by the authors that clonal diversity may have been underestimated. After two AZD1222 doses, both the breadth and the depth of spike-specific TCRs were significantly higher than at day 0 and than in MenACWY recipients. CD4 TCRs associated with the vaccine covered the entire spike protein, and the dominant responses were in regions 160-218 and 743-854. No day 14 peak-response samples were available, so repertoires were characterized only after the peak T cell response. In the small 56-69-year group, the increase in depth fell short of significance, most likely because of low power. Reportedly, close to half of the unique spike-specific TCRs recognized epitopes lying outside the regions that are mutated in the B.1.351 and B.1.1.7 variants. Conclusions about previously exposed vaccinees were limited because only a handful of AZD1222 recipients were SARS-CoV-2 seropositive at baseline.

Clipping removes 5 bases from V and 0 bases from J, with 11 as the unmatched junction base count. Including cysteine and phenylalanine, the CDR3 has 18 amino acids. Of the read, only the CDR3 DNA is kept; its 54 bases are in frame from base 1. Looking up the germline V gene (reference sequence) yields CDR1 MNHNY and CDR2 SVGAGI. In the case of this clone: Which antigen it targets is not known. Base qualities are not at hand, and no much larger clone is one base apart.

This TCR derives from an adult in good health. The V and J segments used are TRBV6-6 and TRBJ1-5; a stretch of 9 junction bases matches TRBD1. The specimen comprised peripheral blood, sampled on day 0 of AZD1222 vaccination. The CDR3 reads as follows: CASSHPGTGLYSNQPQHF. The DNA sequence reads TGTGCCAGCAGTCACCCCGGGACAGGGCTTTATAGCAATCAGCCCCAGCATTTT.